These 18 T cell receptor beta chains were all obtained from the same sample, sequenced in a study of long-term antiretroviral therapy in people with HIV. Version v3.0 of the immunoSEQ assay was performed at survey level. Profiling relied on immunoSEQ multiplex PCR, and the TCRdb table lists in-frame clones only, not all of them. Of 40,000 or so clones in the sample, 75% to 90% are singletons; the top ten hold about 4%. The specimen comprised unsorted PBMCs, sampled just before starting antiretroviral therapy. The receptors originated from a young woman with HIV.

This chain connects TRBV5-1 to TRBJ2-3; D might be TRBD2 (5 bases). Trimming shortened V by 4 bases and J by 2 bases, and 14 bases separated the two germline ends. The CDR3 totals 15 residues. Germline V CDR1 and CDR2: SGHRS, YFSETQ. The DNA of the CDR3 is TGCGCCAGCAGCGAGACTATCGGCATCACAGATACGCAGTATTTT. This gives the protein CASSETIGITDTQYF.

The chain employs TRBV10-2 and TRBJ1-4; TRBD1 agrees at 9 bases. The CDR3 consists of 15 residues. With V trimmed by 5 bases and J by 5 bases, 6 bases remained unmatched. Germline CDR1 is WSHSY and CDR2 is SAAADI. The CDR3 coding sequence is TGCGCCAGCAGTCCTCGGACAGGGGAGAATGAAAAACTGTTTTTT. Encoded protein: CASSPRTGENEKLFF.

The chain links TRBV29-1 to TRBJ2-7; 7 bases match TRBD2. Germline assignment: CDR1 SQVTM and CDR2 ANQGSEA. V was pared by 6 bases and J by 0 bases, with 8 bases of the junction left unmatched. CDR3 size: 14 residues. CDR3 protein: CSVGGTRPSYEQYF. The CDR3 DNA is TGCAGCGTGGGGGGGACGAGGCCCTCCTACGAGCAGTACTTC.

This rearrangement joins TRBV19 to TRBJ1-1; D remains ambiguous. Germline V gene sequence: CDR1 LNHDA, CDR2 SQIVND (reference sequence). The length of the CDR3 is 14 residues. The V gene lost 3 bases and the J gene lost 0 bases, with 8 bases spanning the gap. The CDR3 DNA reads TGTGCCAGTAGTATTCCGGGTTTGAACACTGAAGCTTTCTTT. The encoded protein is CASSIPGLNTEAFF.

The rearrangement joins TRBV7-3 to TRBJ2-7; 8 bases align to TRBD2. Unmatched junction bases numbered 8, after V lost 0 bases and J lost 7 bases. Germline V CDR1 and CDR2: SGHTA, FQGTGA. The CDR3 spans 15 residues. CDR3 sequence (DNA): TGTGCCAGCAGCTTAACGGTAAGCGGGAGTTATGAGCAGTACTTC. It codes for CASSLTVSGSYEQYF.

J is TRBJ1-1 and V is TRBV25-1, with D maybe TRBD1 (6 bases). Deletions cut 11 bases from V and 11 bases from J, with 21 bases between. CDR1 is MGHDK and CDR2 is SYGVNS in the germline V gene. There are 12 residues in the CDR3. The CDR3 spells CAARGAQGRAFF. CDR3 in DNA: TGTGCCGCCCGGGGGGCCCAGGGGCGGGCTTTCTTT.

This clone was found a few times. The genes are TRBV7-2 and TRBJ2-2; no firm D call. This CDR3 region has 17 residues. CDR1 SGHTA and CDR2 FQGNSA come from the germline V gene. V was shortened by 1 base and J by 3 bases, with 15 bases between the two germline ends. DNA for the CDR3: TGTGCCAGCAGCTTAGACCGGCCCCTGGTAGACACCGGGGAGCTGTTTTTT. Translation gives CASSLDRPLVDTGELFF. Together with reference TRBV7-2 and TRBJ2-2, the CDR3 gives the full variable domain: GAGVSQSPSNKVTEKGKDVELRCDPISGHTALYWYRQSLGQGLEFLIYFQGNSAPDKSGLPSDRFSAERTGGSVSTLTIQRTQQEDSAVYLCASSLDRPLVDTGELFFGEGSRLTVL.

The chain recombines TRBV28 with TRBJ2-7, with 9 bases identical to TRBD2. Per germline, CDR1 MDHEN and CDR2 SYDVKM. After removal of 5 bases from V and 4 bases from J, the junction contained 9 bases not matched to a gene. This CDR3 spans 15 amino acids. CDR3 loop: CASSLGGLAAYEQYF. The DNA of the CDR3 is TGTGCCAGCAGTCTGGGGGGACTAGCAGCATACGAGCAGTACTTC.

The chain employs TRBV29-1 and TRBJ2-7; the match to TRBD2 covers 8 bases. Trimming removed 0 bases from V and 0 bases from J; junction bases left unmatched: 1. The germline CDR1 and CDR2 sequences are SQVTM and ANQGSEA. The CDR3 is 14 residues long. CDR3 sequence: CSVEEAGGSYEQYF. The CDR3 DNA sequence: TGCAGCGTTGAAGAGGCGGGGGGCTCCTACGAGCAGTACTTC.

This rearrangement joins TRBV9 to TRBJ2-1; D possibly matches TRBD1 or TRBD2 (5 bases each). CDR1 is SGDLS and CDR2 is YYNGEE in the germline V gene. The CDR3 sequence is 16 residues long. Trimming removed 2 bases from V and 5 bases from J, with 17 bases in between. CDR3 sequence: CASSVGLLVGDNEQFF. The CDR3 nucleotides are TGTGCCAGCAGCGTCGGCTTGTTGGTGGGGGACAATGAGCAGTTCTTC.

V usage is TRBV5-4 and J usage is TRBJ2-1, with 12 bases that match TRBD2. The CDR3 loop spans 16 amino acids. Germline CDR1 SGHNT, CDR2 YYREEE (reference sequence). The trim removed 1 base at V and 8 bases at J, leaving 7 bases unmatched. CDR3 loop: CASSLSSGRALDEQFF. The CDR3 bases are TGTGCCAGCAGCTTGTCTAGCGGGAGGGCCCTGGATGAGCAGTTCTTC.

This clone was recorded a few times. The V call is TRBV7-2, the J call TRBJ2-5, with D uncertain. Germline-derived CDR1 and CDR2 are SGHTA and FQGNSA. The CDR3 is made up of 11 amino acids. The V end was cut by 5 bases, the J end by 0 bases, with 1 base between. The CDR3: CASSHQETQYF. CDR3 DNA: TGTGCCAGCAGCCACCAAGAGACCCAGTACTTC.

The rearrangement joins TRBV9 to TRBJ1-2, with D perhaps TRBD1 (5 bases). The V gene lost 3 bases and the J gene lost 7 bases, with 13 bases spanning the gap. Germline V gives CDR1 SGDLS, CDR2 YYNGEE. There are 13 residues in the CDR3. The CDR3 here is CASSEGFPSGYTF. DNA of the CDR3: TGTGCCAGCAGCGAGGGGTTCCCCAGTGGCTACACCTTC.

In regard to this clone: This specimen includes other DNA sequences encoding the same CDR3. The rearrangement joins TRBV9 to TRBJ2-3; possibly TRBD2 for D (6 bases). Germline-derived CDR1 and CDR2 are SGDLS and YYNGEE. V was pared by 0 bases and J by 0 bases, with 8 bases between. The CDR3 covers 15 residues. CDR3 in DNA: TGTGCCAGCAGCGTAGCCAGCGGGAGCACAGATACGCAGTATTTT. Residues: CASSVASGSTDTQYF.

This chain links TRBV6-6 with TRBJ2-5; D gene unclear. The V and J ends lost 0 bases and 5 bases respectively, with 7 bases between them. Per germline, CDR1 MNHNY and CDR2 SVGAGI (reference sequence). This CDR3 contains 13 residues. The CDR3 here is CASSYSTRETQYF. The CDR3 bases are TGTGCCAGCAGTTACTCGACTCGGGAGACCCAGTACTTC.

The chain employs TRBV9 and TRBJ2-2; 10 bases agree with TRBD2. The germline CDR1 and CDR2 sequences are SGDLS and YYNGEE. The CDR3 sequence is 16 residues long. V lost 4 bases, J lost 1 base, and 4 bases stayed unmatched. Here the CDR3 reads CASSSQREGNTGELFF. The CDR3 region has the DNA TGTGCCAGCAGCTCTCAGCGGGAGGGGAACACCGGGGAGCTGTTTTTT.

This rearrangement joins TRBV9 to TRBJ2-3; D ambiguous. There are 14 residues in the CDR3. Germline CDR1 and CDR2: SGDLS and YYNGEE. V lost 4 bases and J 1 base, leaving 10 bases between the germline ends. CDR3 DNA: TGTGCCAGCAGCCTCCGTTTCGGCACAGATACGCAGTATTTT. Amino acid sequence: CASSLRFGTDTQYF.

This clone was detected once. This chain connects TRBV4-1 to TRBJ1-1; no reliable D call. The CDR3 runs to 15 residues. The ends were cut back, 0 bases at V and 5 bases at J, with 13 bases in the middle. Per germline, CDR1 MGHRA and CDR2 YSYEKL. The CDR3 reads CASSQDEGSQTEAFF. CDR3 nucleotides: TGCGCCAGCAGCCAAGATGAAGGGAGTCAGACTGAAGCTTTCTTT.